A single sample gave rise to the 18 T cell receptor beta chains below, sequenced in a study of Ad26.COV2.S vaccination and SARS-CoV-2 variants. Profiling relied on immunoSEQ multiplex PCR, and the TCRdb table lists in-frame clones only, not all of them. The sample includes more than 300,000 clones, more than 70% seen only once; the top ten take 1.5% to 2.5%. Treatment defined: 19 received Ad26.COV2.S at low or high dose, single or two shots; about five received placebo; per-sample allocation not given. Samples came from day 63 after the first vaccine or placebo injection. The starting material was peripheral blood, obtained in a trial of Ad26.COV2.S vaccine versus placebo. These TCRs come from a person between 18 and 59 years old who received the Ad26.COV2.S COVID-19 vaccine or a placebo.

The CDR3 region is CSVELSRDLLDTQYF. The CDR3 nucleotides are TGCAGCGTTGAGCTAAGCCGGGACCTCCTCGATACGCAGTATTTT. The chain uses TRBV29-1 and TRBJ2-3; tentatively, D is TRBD1 or TRBD2 (5 bases each). In germline, CDR1 is SQVTM, CDR2 ANQGSEA. V dropped 3 bases and J dropped 6 bases, with 19 bases sitting between them. CDR3 length equals 15 residues.

The chain uses TRBV12-3 or TRBV12-4 and TRBJ1-5, with a weak D call TRBD1 (5 bases). The germline V and J ends were trimmed by 8 bases and 6 bases, with 14 bases remaining between them. The CDR3 loop spans 13 amino acids. The CDR3 sequence: CASRGPRGQPQHF. The CDR3 bases are TGTGCCAGCCGGGGACCAAGGGGTCAGCCCCAGCATTTT.

Comments on this clone: Within the sample, other DNA sequences also encode this same CDR3. The chain uses TRBV7-9 and TRBJ1-1; D uncertain. This CDR3 contains 13 residues. The V gene lost 3 bases and the J gene lost 1 base, with 6 bases spanning the gap. CDR1 is SEHNR and CDR2 is FQNEAQ in the germline V gene (reference sequence). CDR3: CASSLSANTEAFF. DNA of the CDR3: TGTGCCAGCAGCTTGTCAGCGAACACTGAAGCTTTCTTT.

J is TRBJ1-2 and V is TRBV7-9; 7 bases line up with TRBD1. Per germline, CDR1 SEHNR and CDR2 FQNEAQ (reference sequence). CDR3 size: 15 residues. With 5 bases clipped from V and 3 bases from J, the junction kept 9 bases outside the gene matches. Written as DNA, the CDR3 is TGTGCCAGCAGCGCAGGCACAGGGGCCGACTATGGCTACACCTTC. The encoded protein is CASSAGTGADYGYTF.

The rearrangement links TRBV19 to TRBJ2-5; the match to TRBD1 covers 10 bases. There are 16 residues in the CDR3. J gave up 5 bases and V 5 bases, and 11 bases lay outside the gene matches. Germline assignment: CDR1 LNHDA and CDR2 SQIVND (reference sequence). The CDR3 DNA is TGTGCCAGTAGTCCCGGGACAGGGGTTCGTCTGGAGACCCAGTACTTC. Translated, it gives CASSPGTGVRLETQYF.

This chain links TRBV14 with TRBJ1-2; 12 bases are a match to TRBD1. The V and J ends lost 4 bases and 4 bases, in that order; junction bases with no gene match: 1. Germline CDR1 is SGHDN and CDR2 is FVKESK. CDR3 size: 14 residues. The CDR3 DNA is TGTGCCAGCAGCCCGGGACAGGGGGCCTATGGCTACACCTTC. Its translation: CASSPGQGAYGYTF.

The rearrangement uses TRBV2 and TRBJ1-5, with a tentative D call TRBD1 (6 bases). This CDR3 region has 15 residues. V dropped 9 bases and J dropped 7 bases, with 22 bases sitting between them. Per germline, CDR1 SNHLY and CDR2 FYNNEI. Here the CDR3 DNA reads TGTGCCAGTAGTCTCCGCGGGGGCGTCGGGCAGCCCCAGCATTTT. Translated: CASSLRGGVGQPQHF.

The rearrangement links TRBV27 to TRBJ1-1; D gene unclear. Germline V gene lookup returns CDR1 MNHEY and CDR2 SMNVEV (reference sequence). The CDR3 has 13 amino acids. Trimming shortened V by 5 bases and J by 4 bases, and 11 bases separated the two germline ends. In nucleotides, the CDR3 is TGTGCCAGCAGTCCCTATGGAGGCACTGAAGCTTTCTTT. Translated: CASSPYGGTEAFF.

This chain connects TRBV18 to TRBJ1-3, with D possibly being TRBD1 (5 bases). This CDR3 contains 16 residues. V lost 6 bases and J 0 bases, leaving 15 bases between the germline ends. Germline CDR1 and CDR2: KGHSH and LQKENI. Here the CDR3 DNA reads TGTGCCAGCTCGGCAGGGACTATTAGCTCTGGAAACACCATATATTTT. It encodes CASSAGTISSGNTIYF.

This chain uses TRBV25-1 with TRBJ2-6; possible D gene TRBD1, 6 bases. Germline-derived CDR1 and CDR2 are MGHDK and SYGVNS. Trimming cost V 4 bases and J 4 bases, with 14 bases left between them. This CDR3 is 16 amino acids long. In DNA, the CDR3 is TGTGCCAGCAGTGCCGTCACAGGGACCGGGGCCAACGTCCTGACTTTC. It translates to CASSAVTGTGANVLTF.

The chain couples TRBV29-1 to TRBJ1-2, with 7 bases aligning to TRBD1. The CDR3 has 16 residues. Trimming removed 6 bases from V and 3 bases from J; junction bases left unmatched: 16. Germline V gene sequence: CDR1 SQVTM, CDR2 ANQGSEA. The CDR3 region has the DNA TGCAGCGTGAAATTCGGGACAGCACGACAATACTATGGCTACACCTTC. Its translation is CSVKFGTARQYYGYTF.

The V gene is TRBV6-5, the J gene TRBJ1-2; TRBD1 is a possible D gene (5 bases). Germline lookup yields CDR1 MNHEY and CDR2 SVGAGI. The CDR3 has 14 amino acids. The V and J ends lost 6 bases and 0 bases respectively, with 11 bases between them. The CDR3 here is CASRGTATNYGYTF. The CDR3 DNA follows: TGTGCCAGCAGAGGGACGGCAACTAACTATGGCTACACCTTC.

This chain joins TRBV5-1 and TRBJ1-1; D call uncertain. CDR3 size: 13 residues. Between the trimmed V and J ends, which lost 2 bases and 0 bases, there was a span of 5 bases. CDR1 SGHRS and CDR2 YFSETQ come from the germline V gene. CDR3 sequence: CASSLHMNTEAFF. In nucleotides, the CDR3 is TGCGCCAGCAGCTTACATATGAACACTGAAGCTTTCTTT.

This clone showed up just once. This chain links TRBV6-5 with TRBJ2-3, with TRBD2 matching 7 bases. V trimming: 5 bases; J trimming: 4 bases; junction bases outside the gene matches: 9. This CDR3 region has 15 residues. Germline V CDR1 and CDR2: MNHEY, SVGAGI. CDR3 residues: CASSPRGGRADTQYF. The CDR3 region has the DNA TGTGCCAGCAGTCCTCGCGGGGGACGGGCAGATACGCAGTATTTT.

CDR3 in DNA: TGCGCCAGCAGCCAAGAATGGGACAGGGGTTACGAAAAACTGTTTTTT. Its protein product is CASSQEWDRGYEKLFF. The gene calls are TRBV4-1 and TRBJ1-4; TRBD1 aligns across 10 bases. V lost 0 bases, J lost 8 bases, and 6 bases stayed unmatched. This CDR3 has 16 amino acids. The germline V gene encodes CDR1 MGHRA and CDR2 YSYEKL.

V and J are TRBV6-6 and TRBJ1-1; D is unclear. This CDR3 spans 16 amino acids. The V end was cut by 4 bases, the J end by 2 bases, with 17 bases between. CDR1 is MNHNY and CDR2 is SVGAGI in the germline V gene (reference sequence). CDR3 in amino acids: CASSSNAWAANTEAFF. CDR3 in DNA: TGTGCCAGCAGTTCCAACGCTTGGGCGGCTAACACTGAAGCTTTCTTT.

This clone was counted a few times. This chain uses TRBV5-1 with TRBJ1-2; D is ambiguous. CDR1 is SGHRS and CDR2 is YFSETQ in the germline V gene. This CDR3 has 13 amino acids. The ends were cut back, 4 bases at V and 3 bases at J, with 10 bases in the middle. The CDR3 spells CASSLTADYGYTF. The CDR3 bases are TGCGCCAGCAGCCTTACAGCCGACTATGGCTACACCTTC.

The chain has TRBV7-6 and TRBJ2-1, with 8 bases lining up with TRBD1. The CDR3 length is 15 residues. V was pared by 5 bases and J by 6 bases, with 9 bases of the junction left unmatched. Germline CDR1 and CDR2: SGHVS and FNYEAQ. The CDR3 DNA is TGTGCCAGCAGCGGACAGGGTAGGGTAGGCAATGAGCAGTTCTTC. Its protein is CASSGQGRVGNEQFF.